Below, one T cell receptor beta chain is given with its context. The antigen remains unidentified. The CDR3 sequence is 17 residues long. Germline V gives CDR1 SGHTS, CDR2 YDEGEE. With V trimmed by 4 bases and J by 3 bases, 14 bases remained unmatched. The sample belongs to a study of cytomegalovirus exposure and HLA in healthy donors. The primer mix had 60 Vbeta and 13 Jbeta primers. Clones were sequenced by immunoSEQ multiplex PCR, and TCRdb holds only the in-frame ones, with some missing. The table includes 80,000 to 100,000 clones, 55% to 70% detected once. Findings and limits, study-wide: For most subjects, TCR beta sequences were reported to predict HLA-A and HLA-B alleles with accuracy. A later analysis linked a missense variant in DCLRE1C to the trimming of TCR beta V and J genes. Links to common viral pathogens appeared, in a later analysis, for several of the most significant clusters.

The sequence derives from a woman aged 40 to 49 in good health and CMV-seropositive. This sequence joins TRBV5-8 and TRBJ2-3; 7 positions agree with TRBD1. Material: PBMCs. The CDR3 here is CASSPISTGERTDTQYF. The CDR3 DNA reads as TGTGCCAGCAGCCCAATAAGTACAGGGGAACGGACAGATACGCAGTATTTT.